This entry lists 18 T cell receptor beta chains sequenced from one sample in a study of blood T cell repertoires in COVID-19. Here immunoSEQ multiplex PCR was the method, and the copy in TCRdb shows in-frame clones only, minus some. The sample lists over 150,000 clones; around 80% were seen once. What was sequenced was peripheral blood. These receptors came from a man aged 55 to 70 with acute or convalescent COVID-19.

The chain uses TRBV7-9 and TRBJ2-7, with 7 bases identical to TRBD2. The CDR3 is made up of 14 amino acids. Trimming at V came to 7 bases and at J to 2 bases, leaving 8 bases not matched to a gene. Germline CDR1 is SEHNR and CDR2 is FQNEAQ (reference sequence). DNA for the CDR3: TGTGCCAGCAACTGGGGAGGGGCTACCTACGAGCAGTACTTC. Amino acid sequence: CASNWGGATYEQYF. Supplemented by reference TRBV7-9 and TRBJ2-7, the full variable domain reads DTGVSQNPRHKITKRGQNVTFRCDPISEHNRLYWYRQTLGQGPEFLTYFQNEAQLEKSRLLSDRFSAERPKGSFSTLEIQRTEQGDSAMYLCASNWGGATYEQYFGPGTRLTVT.

CDR3 bases: TGTGCCAGCAGCTTTATTGGACAGGGATTACATACGCAGTATTTT. Translation gives CASSFIGQGLHTQYF. This sequence joins TRBV5-6 and TRBJ2-3; TRBD1 aligns across 8 bases. The germline V gene encodes CDR1 SGHDT and CDR2 YYEEEE. This CDR3 spans 15 amino acids. V shed 2 bases, J shed 7 bases, and the junction held 9 bases outside the gene matches.

V usage is TRBV4-3 and J usage is TRBJ2-3, with TRBD1 matching 7 bases. This CDR3 has 14 residues. From germline, CDR1 is LGHNA and CDR2 YSLEER. V lost 4 bases, J lost 2 bases, and 3 bases stayed unmatched. The CDR3 DNA follows: TGCGCCAGCAGCCCGGGACAGCACACAGATACGCAGTATTTT. Amino acids: CASSPGQHTDTQYF.

The table lists this clone with a count of one. This rearrangement joins TRBV12-5 to TRBJ2-1, with D tentatively TRBD2 (7 bases). V dropped 0 bases and J dropped 7 bases, with 40 bases sitting between them. Germline assignment: CDR1 LGHNT and CDR2 FRNRAP. The CDR3 length is 24 residues. CDR3 DNA sequence: TGTGCTAGTGGTTTGGTACCAGCAGGGGAGGGGGTAGGGGTTGGCGGTCGTTGGCGGAATGAGCAGTTCTTC. This gives the protein CASGLVPAGEGVGVGGRWRNEQFF.

The chain combines TRBV10-3 with TRBJ2-3, with 10 bases that match TRBD2. Trimming took 0 bases from V and 2 from J; bases not matched to a gene: 8. Germline lookup yields CDR1 ENHRY and CDR2 SYGVKD. This CDR3 contains 18 residues. CDR3 sequence: CAISESTLAGAFTDTQYF. The CDR3 DNA follows: TGTGCCATCAGTGAGTCGACCCTAGCGGGGGCCTTCACAGATACGCAGTATTTT.

J is TRBJ2-7 and V is TRBV6-2 or TRBV6-3; a possible D gene is TRBD1 (5 bases). The V end was cut by 2 bases, the J end by 3 bases, with 17 bases between. CDR3 length: 16 residues. From germline, CDR1 is MNHEY and CDR2 SVGEGT. The CDR3 nucleotides read TGTGCCAGCAGTTACGGGAACTGGGGCGTAGTCTACGAGCAGTACTTC. Translated: CASSYGNWGVVYEQYF.

V is TRBV4-3 and J is TRBJ1-4; unclear D gene. Germline V gives CDR1 LGHNA, CDR2 YSLEER. V gave up 2 bases and J gave up 4 bases, with 11 bases separating them. The length of the CDR3 is 15 residues. CDR3 DNA sequence: TGCGCCAGCAGCCAAACAGTTCTCGGTAATGAAAAACTGTTTTTT. Its translation: CASSQTVLGNEKLFF.

This clone was recorded a few times. The V call is TRBV19, the J call TRBJ1-1; D unclear. Germline CDR1 is LNHDA and CDR2 is SQIVND (reference sequence). The CDR3 has 13 amino acids. V shed 3 bases and J shed 4 bases, with 9 bases lying between them. The CDR3 DNA reads TGTGCCAGTAGTATCCCCCCCCGCACTGAAGCTTTCTTT. Residues: CASSIPPRTEAFF.

The chain has TRBV12-3 or TRBV12-4 and TRBJ2-3; D unclear. The CDR3 is 11 residues long. Between the trimmed V and J ends, which lost 5 bases and 6 bases, there was a span of 6 bases. The CDR3 loop is CASSQRDTQYF. The CDR3 DNA sequence: TGTGCCAGCAGTCAACGGGATACGCAGTATTTT.

Only one count was recorded for this clone. The V and J genes are TRBV5-4 and TRBJ2-6; D perhaps matches TRBD1 (6 bases). From germline, CDR1 is SGHNT and CDR2 YYREEE (reference sequence). The CDR3 loop spans 17 amino acids. V lost 7 bases and J lost 0, with 17 bases in between. The CDR3 DNA reads as TGTGCCAGCCACGAAGGGACACCAAGCTCTGGGGCCAACGTCCTGACTTTC. It encodes CASHEGTPSSGANVLTF.

The CDR3 reads CASSVTQATGELFF. CDR3 in DNA: TGTGCCAGCAGCGTTACACAGGCGACCGGGGAGCTGTTTTTT. The V gene is TRBV9, the J gene TRBJ2-2; a weak D match, TRBD1 (5 bases). In germline, CDR1 is SGDLS, CDR2 YYNGEE. V lost 2 bases to trimming and J lost 5 bases, with 10 bases between them. CDR3 size: 14 residues. Complete variable domain (other parts from reference TRBV9 and TRBJ2-2): DSGVTQTPKHLITATGQRVTLRCSPRSGDLSVYWYQQSLDQGLQFLIQYYNGEERAKGNILERFSAQQFPDLHSELNLSSLELGDSALYFCASSVTQATGELFFGEGSRLTVL.

The chain links TRBV7-3 to TRBJ1-2; 9 bases are a match to TRBD1. The CDR3 is made up of 16 amino acids. J gave up 8 bases and V 2 bases, and 12 bases lay outside the gene matches. Germline-derived CDR1 and CDR2 are SGHTA and FQGTGA. CDR3 bases: TGTGCCAGCAGCTTACGGGACAGGGATGCTGCCGAGGGCTACACCTTC. As protein: CASSLRDRDAAEGYTF. The full variable domain, completed using reference TRBV7-3 and TRBJ1-2, is GAGVSQTPSNKVTEKGKYVELRCDPISGHTALYWYRQSLGQGPEFLIYFQGTGAADDSGLPNDRFFAVRPEGSVSTLKIQRTERGDSAVYLCASSLRDRDAAEGYTFGSGTRLTVV.

The chain employs TRBV4-3 and TRBJ1-1, with a tentative D call TRBD1 (5 bases). The germline CDR1 and CDR2 sequences are LGHNA and YSLEER. This CDR3 has 13 residues. Trimming pared 3 bases from V and 1 base from J, leaving 6 bases between. This CDR3 is CASSHGQNTEAFF. The CDR3 nucleotides read TGCGCCAGCAGCCACGGACAGAACACTGAAGCTTTCTTT.

The chain is built from TRBV7-2 and TRBJ1-2; tentative D call: TRBD1 (6 bases). The ends were cut back, 3 bases at V and 2 bases at J, with 13 bases in the middle. CDR1 and CDR2 (germline): SGHTA, FQGNSA. The CDR3 runs to 15 residues. Written as DNA, the CDR3 is TGTGCCAGCAGCTTGGGGGGGCGCAGGAACTATGGCTACACCTTC. Protein product: CASSLGGRRNYGYTF.

The chain has TRBV7-2 and TRBJ2-7; possible D gene TRBD1, 6 bases. V was cut by 4 bases and J by 0 bases, with 10 bases left in between. The CDR3 sequence is 14 residues long. The germline V gene has CDR1 SGHTA and CDR2 FQGNSA. This CDR3 reads CASSSDSFSYEQYF. As DNA, the CDR3 is TGTGCCAGCAGCTCGGACAGCTTCTCCTACGAGCAGTACTTC.

V gene TRBV2 combines with J gene TRBJ2-7, with 7 bases identical to TRBD1. Germline lookup yields CDR1 SNHLY and CDR2 FYNNEI. J gave up 5 bases and V 7 bases, and 8 bases lay outside the gene matches. This CDR3 is 13 amino acids long. Here the CDR3 DNA reads TGTGCCAGCAACCCCGACAGGGCCCACGAGCAGTACTTC. Translation gives CASNPDRAHEQYF.

The CDR3 sequence is CASSPPGRGSYEQYF. CDR3 bases: TGTGCCAGCTCACCACCCGGCAGGGGCTCCTACGAGCAGTACTTC. The chain carries TRBV18 and TRBJ2-7, with D possibly matching TRBD1 (6 bases). Trimming cost V 0 bases and J 0 bases, with 9 bases left between them. The CDR3 has 15 residues. Germline lookup yields CDR1 KGHSH and CDR2 LQKENI.

The CDR3 region has the DNA TGTGCCAGCAGCTTACAGGCTAGCGGGGGGGCTCGAGAGACCCAGTACTTC. It yields the protein CASSLQASGGARETQYF. The V call is TRBV7-8, the J call TRBJ2-5; TRBD2 matches at 12 bases. This CDR3 has 17 residues. Germline V CDR1 and CDR2: SGHVS, FQNEAQ. V shed 2 bases and J 4 bases; nucleotides not matched to a gene: 8.